These 26 T cell receptor beta chains came from one sample sequenced in a study of CD8 T cells in ankylosing spondylitis. MiXCR, run by TCRdb on the 5' RACE reads, gives a single entry per CDR3 protein. The sample lists 200,000 to 300,000 distinct CDR3 sequences, approximately 30% occurring once. The material sequenced was blood, either unsorted or a sorted T cell fraction (not recorded which). Receptors were obtained from a male donor with ankylosing spondylitis or in good health (not recorded which).

This clonotype was counted only a few times. V is TRBV25-1 and J is TRBJ1-1; D perhaps matches TRBD1 (5 bases). The CDR3 has 15 amino acids. The germline V gene encodes CDR1 MGHDK and CDR2 SYGVNS. V lost 2 bases, J lost 1 base, and 11 bases lay in between. The CDR3 protein is CASSEVGQGNTEAFF. The CDR3 bases are TGTGCCAGCAGTGAAGTTGGGCAGGGGAACACTGAAGCTTTCTTT.

Only a few counts were recorded for this clonotype. The genes are TRBV5-1 and TRBJ2-7; possibly TRBD2 for D (5 bases). Germline V CDR1 and CDR2: SGHRS, YFSETQ. The ends were cut back, 4 bases at V and 0 bases at J, with 11 bases in the middle. The length of the CDR3 is 14 residues. CDR3 protein: CASSMFGVSYEQYF. The CDR3, as DNA: TGCGCCAGCAGCATGTTCGGGGTCTCCTACGAGCAGTACTTC. Complete variable domain (other parts from reference TRBV5-1 and TRBJ2-7): KAGVTQTPRYLIKTRGQQVTLSCSPISGHRSVSWYQQTPGQGLQFLFEYFSETQRNKGNFPGRFSGRQFSNSRSEMNVSTLELGDSALYLCASSMFGVSYEQYFGPGTRLTVT.

The chain employs TRBV7-8 and TRBJ2-7; tentatively, D is TRBD1 (5 bases). CDR1 is SGHVS, CDR2 FQNEAQ, per germline. There are 13 residues in the CDR3. Deletions cut 5 bases from V and 6 bases from J, with 14 bases between. Here the CDR3 DNA reads TGTGCCAGCAGCCCCCACATTGGGGCCGAGCAGTACTTC. It is translated as CASSPHIGAEQYF.

In its sample, this clonotype was seen a few times. V usage is TRBV7-8 and J usage is TRBJ2-1; no reliable D call. The V and J ends lost 2 bases and 7 bases respectively, with 18 bases between them. The germline CDR1 and CDR2 sequences are SGHVS and FQNEAQ. There are 16 residues in the CDR3. CDR3 nucleotides: TGTGCCAGCAGCTTAAATCCGGCGAGGCCCGGAAATGAGCAGTTCTTC. This translates into CASSLNPARPGNEQFF. Complete variable domain (other parts from reference TRBV7-8 and TRBJ2-1): GAGVSQSPRYKVAKRGQDVALRCDPISGHVSLFWYQQALGQGPEFLTYFQNEAQLDKSGLPSDRFFAERPEGSVSTLKIQRTQQEDSAVYLCASSLNPARPGNEQFFGPGTRLTVL.

The gene calls are TRBV20-1 and TRBJ1-5, with D tentatively TRBD1 (5 bases). The CDR3 covers 12 residues. Germline V CDR1 and CDR2: DFQATT, SNEGSKA (reference sequence). V gave up 6 bases and J gave up 3 bases, with 9 bases separating them. The CDR3 is CSAGEYNQPQHF. The CDR3 DNA reads as TGCAGTGCAGGGGAGTACAATCAGCCCCAGCATTTT.

This clonotype showed up just a few times. The rearrangement uses TRBV10-1 and TRBJ2-1; D is perhaps TRBD2 (6 bases). The CDR3 is 15 amino acids. Deletions cut 4 bases from V and 6 bases from J, with 16 bases between. Germline CDR1 and CDR2: WNHNN and SYGVQD (reference sequence). The CDR3 loop is CASSAALASGNEQFF. The CDR3 DNA follows: TGCGCCAGCAGTGCAGCCCTAGCGAGTGGCAATGAGCAGTTCTTC.

The chain links TRBV20-1 to TRBJ1-5; tentatively, D is TRBD1 (6 bases). Germline V gene data show CDR1 as DFQATT and CDR2 as SNEGSKA (reference sequence). V was pared by 3 bases and J by 4 bases, with 10 bases between. The CDR3 length is 13 residues. The CDR3 region is CSARVGANQPQHF. The CDR3 nucleotides are TGCAGTGCTAGGGTGGGGGCTAATCAGCCCCAGCATTTT.

J is TRBJ2-3 and V is TRBV20-1, with 11 nucleotides matching TRBD2. Germline assignment: CDR1 DFQATT and CDR2 SNEGSKA (reference sequence). V shed 5 bases, J shed 4 bases, and the junction held 11 bases outside the gene matches. The CDR3 runs 16 residues. CDR3 region: CSAFRASGGLADTQYF. The CDR3 nucleotides read TGCAGTGCTTTTAGAGCTAGCGGGGGGCTCGCAGATACGCAGTATTTT.

This clonotype was seen only a few times. The genes are TRBV5-6 and TRBJ1-5; TRBD1 might be the D (5 bases). This CDR3 contains 15 residues. CDR1 is SGHDT and CDR2 is YYEEEE in the germline V gene. V gave up 3 bases and J gave up 5 bases, with 15 bases separating them. The CDR3 DNA reads as TGTGCCAGCAGCTGGGGGAAGGGGTCGCATCAGCCCCAGCATTTT. Translation: CASSWGKGSHQPQHF. Full variable domain (rest looked up from reference TRBV5-6 and TRBJ1-5): DAGVTQSPTHLIKTRGQQVTLRCSPKSGHDTVSWYQQALGQGPQFIFQYYEEEERQRGNFPDRFSGHQFPNYSSELNVNALLLGDSALYLCASSWGKGSHQPQHFGDGTRLSIL.

The genes are TRBV27 and TRBJ2-1; TRBD1 matches 7 bases. V trimming: 3 bases; J trimming: 15 bases; junction bases outside the gene matches: 11. The CDR3 contains 13 residues. CDR1 and CDR2 (germline): MNHEY, SMNVEV (reference sequence). For the CDR3, the DNA is TGTGCCAGCAGTTTTTCCGCTGGGACAGTACCGTTCTTC. Residues: CASSFSAGTVPFF.

The sample holds a few counts of this clonotype. This rearrangement joins TRBV12-3 or TRBV12-4 to TRBJ1-1; TRBD1 aligns across 7 bases. The CDR3 is 14 amino acids. Trimming cost V 9 bases and J 6 bases; bases outside gene matches: 13. CDR3 sequence (DNA): TGTGCCAGTTCCCCCGGGACAGTTTACGCTGAAGCTTTCTTT. This sequence encodes CASSPGTVYAEAFF.

This clonotype was found many times. V gene TRBV10-3 combines with J gene TRBJ1-5, with 10 bases identical to TRBD1. Unmatched junction bases numbered 8, after V lost 4 bases and J lost 2 bases. Germline loops: CDR1 ENHRY, CDR2 SYGVKD. The CDR3 totals 17 residues. The CDR3 DNA follows: TGTGCCATCAGTGGAGGGACAGGGGCAGGAGGCAATCAGCCCCAGCATTTT. This sequence encodes CAISGGTGAGGNQPQHF.

The V call is TRBV23-1, the J call TRBJ2-5, with TRBD1 matching over 9 bases. TRBV23-1 is reported as an ORF; its role is uncertain. J gave up 2 bases and V 2 bases, and 15 bases lay outside the gene matches. This CDR3 region has 19 residues. The CDR3 region has the DNA TGCGCCAGCAGTCAAGTTGGGACAGGGCAACCCAAGTCACAAGAGACCCAGTACTTC. Translated, it gives CASSQVGTGQPKSQETQYF.

This clonotype was seen many times. In nucleotides, the CDR3 is TGCAGCGTTCTTGGACAGGGGGACTACAATGAGCAGTTCTTC. Protein: CSVLGQGDYNEQFF. The chain recombines TRBV29-1 with TRBJ2-1; TRBD1 matches 10 bases. Germline V gene lookup returns CDR1 SQVTM and CDR2 ANQGSEA. This CDR3 is 14 amino acids long. J gave up 3 bases and V 5 bases, and 4 bases lay outside the gene matches.

The V and J genes are TRBV7-6 and TRBJ2-6; 8 nucleotides agree with TRBD1. Germline loops: CDR1 SGHVS, CDR2 FNYEAQ. The CDR3 consists of 20 residues. Unmatched junction bases numbered 13, after V lost 2 bases and J lost 1 base. CDR3 in amino acids: CASSLIVGQGHYSGANVLTF. In DNA, the CDR3 is TGTGCCAGCAGCTTAATTGTCGGACAGGGACATTATTCTGGGGCCAACGTCCTGACTTTC. Full variable domain (outside the CDR3, taken from reference TRBV7-6 and TRBJ2-6): GAGVSQSPRYKVTKRGQDVALRCDPISGHVSLYWYRQALGQGPEFLTYFNYEAQQDKSGLPNDRFSAERPEGSISTLTIQRTEQRDSAMYRCASSLIVGQGHYSGANVLTFGAGSRLTVL.

This clonotype has a handful of counts. The chain links TRBV5-6 to TRBJ2-5, with 8 bases fitting TRBD1. Unmatched junction bases numbered 5, after V lost 2 bases and J lost 2 bases. The germline V gene encodes CDR1 SGHDT and CDR2 YYEEEE. The CDR3 has 15 residues. The DNA of the CDR3 is TGTGCCAGCAGCTTACTCCGGGACAGGCAAGAGACCCAGTACTTC. Protein product: CASSLLRDRQETQYF.

The chain is built from TRBV4-2 and TRBJ2-2; unclear D gene. Between the trimmed V and J ends, which lost 0 bases and 6 bases, there was a span of 8 bases. Germline-derived CDR1 and CDR2 are LGHNA and YNFKEQ. The CDR3 contains 14 residues. CDR3 protein: CASSQDLGPGELFF. The CDR3 DNA is TGTGCCAGCAGCCAAGATTTAGGGCCCGGGGAGCTGTTTTTT.

The J gene is TRBJ2-7, the V gene TRBV20-1; possibly TRBD1 or TRBD2 for D (5 bases each). Trimming removed 3 bases at V and 1 base at J, with 19 bases between. The CDR3 consists of 16 residues. Germline CDR1 DFQATT, CDR2 SNEGSKA (reference sequence). CDR3 bases: TGCAGTGCTAGGACCGAGGGGCAGGGCTTTTCCTACGAGCAGTACTTC. As protein: CSARTEGQGFSYEQYF.

The chain carries TRBV15 and TRBJ2-5; perhaps TRBD1 as D (6 bases). Trimming removed 6 bases at V and 5 bases at J, with 13 bases between. CDR1 LNHNV and CDR2 YYDKDF come from the germline V gene (reference sequence). CDR3 length equals 13 residues. CDR3 DNA sequence: TGTGCCACCAGAGGGGCAGGGGTGGAGACCCAGTACTTC. Its translation is CATRGAGVETQYF.

This clonotype occurred a few times. The rearrangement joins TRBV4-2 to TRBJ2-7; 10 bases are a match to TRBD1. Germline CDR1 and CDR2: LGHNA and YNFKEQ. V lost 2 bases and J lost 6; bases outside the gene matches: 7. CDR3 length: 15 residues. The CDR3 sequence is CASSQRDRGVREQYF. The DNA for the CDR3 is TGTGCCAGCAGCCAAAGGGACAGGGGAGTGCGCGAGCAGTACTTC.

This clonotype has only a few counts. The chain combines TRBV29-1 with TRBJ2-1; D is ambiguous. The germline V and J ends were trimmed by 5 bases and 2 bases, with 7 bases remaining between them. Germline CDR1 reads SQVTM; CDR2 reads ANQGSEA. There are 12 residues in the CDR3. The CDR3 nucleotides are TGCAGCGTTTTAGAAACCTACAATGAGCAGTTCTTC. Translating gives CSVLETYNEQFF.

This chain connects TRBV12-3 or TRBV12-4 to TRBJ2-2, with D unclear. V was cut by 5 bases and J by 8 bases, with 9 bases left in between. There are 12 residues in the CDR3. The CDR3 DNA sequence: TGTGCCAGCAGTCCCTTTTTGGGGGAGCTGTTTTTT. It is translated as CASSPFLGELFF.

The V call is TRBV20-1, the J call TRBJ2-3; possibly TRBD2 for D (6 bases). Germline values: CDR1 DFQATT, CDR2 SNEGSKA (reference sequence). There are 14 residues in the CDR3. V was shortened by 6 bases and J by 4 bases, with 17 bases between the two germline ends. The CDR3 sequence: CSAPSGEPPDTQYF. The CDR3 DNA reads as TGCAGTGCACCTTCGGGGGAACCCCCAGATACGCAGTATTTT.

The genes are TRBV11-3 and TRBJ2-2; D tentatively fits TRBD1 or TRBD2 (5 bases each). Germline lookup yields CDR1 SGHNT and CDR2 YENEEA. The germline V and J ends were trimmed by 5 bases and 8 bases, with 12 bases remaining between them. The length of the CDR3 is 13 residues. CDR3 residues: CASSPHGAGELFF. The CDR3 DNA sequence: TGTGCCAGCAGCCCACACGGGGCTGGGGAGCTGTTTTTT.

This clonotype has a handful of counts. The chain is built from TRBV25-1 and TRBJ2-5; tentatively, D is TRBD1 (5 bases). V dropped 2 bases and J dropped 5 bases, with 12 bases sitting between them. The CDR3 contains 14 residues. From germline, CDR1 is MGHDK and CDR2 SYGVNS. The CDR3 region has the DNA TGTGCCAGCAGTGAAGCAGGGTATGAGGAGACCCAGTACTTC. This gives the protein CASSEAGYEETQYF.

The chain combines TRBV28 with TRBJ2-3, with 10 bases aligning to TRBD2. Per germline, CDR1 MDHEN and CDR2 SYDVKM. The CDR3 extends over 16 amino acids. V lost 3 bases to trimming and J lost 6 bases; unmatched junction nucleotides: 9. CDR3 loop: CASSFSLAGEVDTQYF. The CDR3 DNA is TGTGCCAGCAGTTTCAGCCTAGCGGGGGAGGTGGATACGCAGTATTTT.